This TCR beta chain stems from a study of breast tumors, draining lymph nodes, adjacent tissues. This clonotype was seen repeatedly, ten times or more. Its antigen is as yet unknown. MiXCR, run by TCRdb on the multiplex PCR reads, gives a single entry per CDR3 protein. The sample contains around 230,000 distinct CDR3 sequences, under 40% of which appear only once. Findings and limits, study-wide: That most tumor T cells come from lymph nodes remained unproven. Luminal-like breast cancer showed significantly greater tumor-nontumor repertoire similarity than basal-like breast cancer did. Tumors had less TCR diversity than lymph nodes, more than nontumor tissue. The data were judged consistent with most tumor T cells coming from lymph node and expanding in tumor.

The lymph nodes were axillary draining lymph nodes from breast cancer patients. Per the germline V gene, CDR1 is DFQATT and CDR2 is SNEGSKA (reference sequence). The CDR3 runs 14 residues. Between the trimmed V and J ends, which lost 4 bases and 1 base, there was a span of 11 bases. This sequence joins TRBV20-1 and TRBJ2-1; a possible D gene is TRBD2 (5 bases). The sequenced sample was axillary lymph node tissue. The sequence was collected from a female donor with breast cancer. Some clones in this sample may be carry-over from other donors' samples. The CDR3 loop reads CSAKGSLSYNEQFF. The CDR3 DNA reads TGCAGTGCTAAAGGGAGCCTTTCCTACAATGAGCAGTTCTTC.